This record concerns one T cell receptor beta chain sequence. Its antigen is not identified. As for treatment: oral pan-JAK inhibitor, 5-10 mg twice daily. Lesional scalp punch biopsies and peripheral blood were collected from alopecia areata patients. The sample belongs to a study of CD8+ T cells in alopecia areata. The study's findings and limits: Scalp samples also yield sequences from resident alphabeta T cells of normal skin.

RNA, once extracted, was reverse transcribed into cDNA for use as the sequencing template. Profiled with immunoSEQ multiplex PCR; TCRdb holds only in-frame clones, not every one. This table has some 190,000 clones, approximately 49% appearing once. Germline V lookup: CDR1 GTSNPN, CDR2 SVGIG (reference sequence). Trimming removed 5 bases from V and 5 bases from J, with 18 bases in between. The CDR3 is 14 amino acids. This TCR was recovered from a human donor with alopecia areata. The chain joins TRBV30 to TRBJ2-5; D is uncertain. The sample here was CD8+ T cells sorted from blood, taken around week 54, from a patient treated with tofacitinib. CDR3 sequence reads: CAWVSRHGFETQYF. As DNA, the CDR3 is TGTGCCTGGGTTTCGCGACATGGTTTTGAGACCCAGTACTTC.